This T cell receptor (beta chain) was found in a study of read filtering for tumor transcriptome and immune sequencing. Study-level findings and limits: IR-seq and RNA-seq agreed better without single-read clonotypes.

Comment on this clonotype: The antigen is unknown.

The germline gives CDR1 DFQATT, CDR2 SNEGSKA (reference sequence). CDR3 length: 14 residues. V was cut by 6 bases and J by 8 bases, with 20 bases left in between. The library was built from 400 ng RNA with molecular barcoded adaptors for alpha/delta and beta/gamma chains. TCRdb reprocessed the reads via MiXCR and lists one record per CDR3 protein. This repertoire shows 40,000 or so distinct CDR3 sequences, around 15% found once; its top ten account for 30%. The sequence was obtained from a donor at least 40 years old with multiple myeloma. The J gene is TRBJ2-1, the V gene TRBV20-1, with a possible D match to TRBD2 (6 bases). Sequencing was done on a sample of a population of CD138-negative cells sorted from bone marrow. In DNA, the CDR3 is TGCAGTGCCCCCCCGCGGGGAGCTGACGATGAGCAGTTCTTC. Translated, it gives CSAPPRGADDEQFF.